These T cell receptor beta chains were read from a single sample in a study of multiple sclerosis patients with progressive multifocal leukoencephalopathy. TCRdb's copy holds only in-frame clones and misses some; the assay was immunoSEQ multiplex PCR. The table shows some 31,000 clones, with about nine tenths occurring only once. Sequenced material: PBMCs. Every receptor here comes from a human donor with multiple sclerosis. Each CDR3 is given with its conserved first and last residue. Fields, in order: V gene, D gene, clone size, J gene, CDR3 DNA, CDR3 protein. A D gene is named only where the DNA matches it firmly. Clone sizes are given selectively: once, few, many, or a class where the clone is expanded.

>TRBV5-8|.|once|TRBJ2-5
TGTGCCAGCAGCTTGTCCGGGACTGCACTAGGGGAGACCCAGTACTTC
CASSLSGTALGETQYF
>TRBV2|TRBD2|.|TRBJ2-7
TGTGCCAGCAGCGGTCACAGGGGGACTAGCGGGAGGGTACCGGACGAGCAGTACTTC
CASSGHRGTSGRVPDEQYF
>TRBV9|.|.|TRBJ2-7
TGTGCCAGCAGCGTCGGGACTGCTATCTACGAGCAGTACTTC
CASSVGTAIYEQYF
>TRBV27|TRBD1|.|TRBJ1-4
TGTGCCAGCAGTTTATACTCCGACTTCGACAGGGGGCAAGGGAAACTGTTTTTT
CASSLYSDFDRGQGKLFF
>TRBV9|.|once|TRBJ2-5
TGTGCCAGCAGCGTCTCAGCGCGCTCCCAAGAGACCCAGTACTTC
CASSVSARSQETQYF
>TRBV27|.|few|TRBJ1-6
TGTGCCAGCACCCAAATAGCCTATAATTCACCCCTCCACTTT
CASTQIAYNSPLHF
>TRBV6-5|TRBD1|.|TRBJ1-6
TGTGCCAGCAGTTACGACAGGGTTGCTTCACCCCTCCACTTT
CASSYDRVASPLHF
>TRBV5-1|TRBD2|.|TRBJ2-1
TGCGCCAGCAGCAGCGGGGATTACAATGAGCAGTTCTTC
CASSSGDYNEQFF
>TRBV6-6|TRBD1|.|TRBJ1-5
TGTGCCAGCAGTTACTCCGGTACAGGGGATCAGCCCCAGCATTTT
CASSYSGTGDQPQHF
>TRBV6-1|.|.|TRBJ1-1
TGTGCCAGCAGTGAATGGGCTAACACTGAAGCTTTCTTT
CASSEWANTEAFF